These 4 T cell receptor beta chains were all obtained from the same sample, sequenced in a study of PD-L1 blockade in urothelial cancer. The time point is: pretreatment peripheral blood. The table came from immunoSEQ multiplex PCR; TCRdb's copy has only in-frame clones and leaves some out. This table has tens of thousands of clones, around 90% appearing once. This specimen consisted of PBMCs, obtained around atezolizumab (anti-PD-L1) treatment. Receptors were obtained from a man in his 60s with urothelial cancer.

The V call is TRBV11-3, the J call TRBJ2-1; maybe TRBD2 (6 bases). The V end lost 5 bases, the J end lost 12 bases, and 14 bases lay between the germline ends. Germline CDR1 is SGHNT and CDR2 is YENEEA. The CDR3 covers 12 residues. The CDR3 DNA reads as TGTGCCAGCAGCCCTCGACTAGTTGTGCAGTTCTTC. This sequence encodes CASSPRLVVQFF.

The chain carries TRBV2 and TRBJ2-7, with D perhaps matching TRBD1 (6 bases). V lost 8 bases to trimming and J lost 7 bases, with 18 bases between them. This CDR3 contains 13 residues. Germline lookup yields CDR1 SNHLY and CDR2 FYNNEI. The CDR3 protein is CASCVDRSGEQYF. The CDR3 nucleotides read TGTGCCAGCTGTGTCGACAGGTCGGGTGAGCAGTACTTC.

The V and J genes are TRBV10-2 and TRBJ2-1; D is uncertain. CDR3 size: 14 residues. Per germline, CDR1 WSHSY and CDR2 SAAADI. V lost 6 bases, J lost 4 bases, and 13 bases lay in between. DNA of the CDR3: TGCGCCAGCAGCGGAGACCACCCGTACAATGAGCAGTTCTTC. Translation: CASSGDHPYNEQFF.

The gene calls are TRBV7-9 and TRBJ2-7; TRBD2 matches 10 bases. CDR3 length: 15 residues. V lost 5 bases to trimming and J lost 7 bases; unmatched junction nucleotides: 11. Germline loops: CDR1 SEHNR, CDR2 FQNEAQ (reference sequence). The CDR3 nucleotides are TGTGCCAGCAGCCTTACTTCGGGACTAGCGTCAGAGCAGTACTTC. Translation gives CASSLTSGLASEQYF.